These 16 T cell receptor beta chains share one sample of origin, sequenced in a study of vaccination effects on CD4 cells after COVID-19. Antigen-specific CD4+ T cell clonotypes were called by their expansion after viral peptide-pool culture in ViraFEST. The authors isolated CD4+ T cells after about 10 days of culture. Participants completed two doses of the BNT162b2 or mRNA-1273 vaccine. Antigens of these TCRs are unknown. Assay used: immunoSEQ multiplex PCR; TCRdb lists only in-frame clones, some missing. This table has around 46,000 clones, around 70% appearing once. Sequencing used CD4+ T cells from PBMCs cultured with HCoV-OC43 spike peptides, obtained after COVID-19 vaccination. Noted subset: HCoV-OC43 spike overlapping peptide pool stimulation. These receptors all stem from a human donor who received a COVID-19 vaccine.

The chain employs TRBV10-1 and TRBJ1-1; 11 positions agree with TRBD1. CDR1 and CDR2 (germline): WNHNN, SYGVQD (reference sequence). With 6 bases clipped from V and 3 bases from J, the junction kept 3 bases outside the gene matches. This CDR3 contains 14 residues. Written as DNA, the CDR3 is TGCGCCAGCAGCGAGGGACAGGGGGACACTGAAGCTTTCTTT. Residues: CASSEGQGDTEAFF.

This chain uses TRBV5-1 with TRBJ2-3; 10 bases match TRBD2. The CDR3 contains 17 residues. CDR1 is SGHRS and CDR2 is YFSETQ in the germline V gene. V was clipped by 3 bases and J by 3 bases; unmatched bases: 10. CDR3 in amino acids: CASSSLQKRGGTDTQYF. In DNA form, the CDR3 reads TGCGCCAGCAGCTCATTACAAAAGCGGGGGGGAACAGATACGCAGTATTTT.

The V and J genes are TRBV19 and TRBJ2-6; 8 nucleotides agree with TRBD2. J was trimmed by 2 bases and V by 7 bases; bases with no gene match: 4. The length of the CDR3 is 15 residues. Per the germline V gene, CDR1 is LNHDA and CDR2 is SQIVND (reference sequence). The CDR3 spells CASTSGFAGANVLTF. The CDR3 coding sequence is TGTGCCAGTACTAGCGGGTTCGCTGGGGCCAACGTCCTGACTTTC.

CDR3 in amino acids: CASSPDSTVSRNYEQYF. The DNA for the CDR3 is TGTGCCAGCTCACCGGACAGTACAGTCAGTAGGAACTACGAGCAGTACTTC. The V and J genes are TRBV18 and TRBJ2-7, with D maybe TRBD1 (6 bases). From germline, CDR1 is KGHSH and CDR2 LQKENI. The CDR3 has 17 residues. V lost 3 bases, J lost 3 bases, and 21 bases lay in between.

The CDR3 reads CAISEGGSETQYF. The CDR3 nucleotides read TGTGCCATCAGTGAGGGCGGGTCAGAGACCCAGTACTTC. V is TRBV10-3 and J is TRBJ2-5, with D tentatively TRBD2 (5 bases). CDR1 and CDR2 from the germline V gene are ENHRY and SYGVKD. V dropped 2 bases and J dropped 4 bases, with 8 bases sitting between them. The CDR3 sequence is 13 residues long.

This chain links TRBV6-5 with TRBJ2-3; TRBD1 matches 7 bases. Unmatched junction bases numbered 4, after V lost 2 bases and J lost 2 bases. The CDR3 runs to 15 residues. Looked up from germline, CDR1 is MNHEY and CDR2 is SVGAGI. The CDR3 nucleotides read TGTGCCAGCAGTTACCGGGGACAGATCACAGATACGCAGTATTTT. Residues: CASSYRGQITDTQYF.

The chain is built from TRBV3-1 (or the pseudogene TRBV3-2) and TRBJ1-1; 9 nucleotides agree with TRBD1. The CDR3 extends over 15 amino acids. Germline CDR1 LGHDT, CDR2 YNNKEL (reference sequence). Germline trimming cut 4 bases from V and 4 bases from J; bases unmatched to any gene: 7. CDR3 residues: CASSRGTTGGTEAFF. The CDR3 nucleotides read TGTGCCAGCAGCCGCGGAACGACAGGGGGCACTGAAGCTTTCTTT.

The chain's CDR3 is CASSQDHGTSNEQFF. DNA of the CDR3: TGTGCCAGCAGCCAAGATCATGGGACTAGTAATGAGCAGTTCTTC. The chain carries TRBV4-2 and TRBJ2-1; TRBD2 matches at 8 bases. This CDR3 has 15 residues. Germline V gives CDR1 LGHNA, CDR2 YNFKEQ. V dropped 0 bases and J dropped 7; count of bases not matched to a gene: 5.

This clone was detected once. The chain couples TRBV6-1 to TRBJ1-1; 8 nucleotides agree with TRBD1. The CDR3 totals 15 residues. Germline V gene lookup returns CDR1 MNHNS and CDR2 SASEGT. V lost 0 bases and J lost 1; bases outside the gene matches: 1. The CDR3 protein is CASSEATGGNTEAFF. DNA for the CDR3: TGTGCCAGCAGTGAAGCAACAGGGGGGAACACTGAAGCTTTCTTT.

The rearrangement links TRBV5-5 to TRBJ2-7; D not resolved. The CDR3 runs to 15 residues. Germline lookup yields CDR1 SGHKS and CDR2 YYEKEE (reference sequence). Deletions cut 0 bases from V and 3 bases from J, with 13 bases between. The CDR3 loop is CASSLGPSDGYEQYF. The CDR3 coding sequence is TGTGCCAGCAGCTTGGGCCCCTCTGACGGCTACGAGCAGTACTTC.

J is TRBJ1-5 and V is TRBV27; 9 bases map to TRBD1. The CDR3 extends over 17 amino acids. The V gene's germline CDR1 is MNHEY and CDR2 SMNVEV (reference sequence). V lost 6 bases to trimming and J lost 0 bases; unmatched junction nucleotides: 9. CDR3 coding DNA: TGTGCCAGCAGCGTGACAGGGGGAGGGTATAGCAATCAGCCCCAGCATTTT. Its protein is CASSVTGGGYSNQPQHF.

The chain carries TRBV5-1 and TRBJ2-3, with 12 nucleotides matching TRBD1. Trimming took 4 bases from V and 4 from J; bases not matched to a gene: 7. This CDR3 is built from 16 residues. Germline assignment: CDR1 SGHRS and CDR2 YFSETQ. CDR3 protein: CASSATGTGGPDTQYF. The CDR3 coding sequence is TGCGCCAGCAGCGCAACCGGGACAGGGGGCCCAGATACGCAGTATTTT.

The CDR3 reads CASSPREGEKLFF. Written as DNA, the CDR3 is TGTGCCAGCTCACCGAGGGAGGGAGAAAAACTGTTTTTT. The chain joins TRBV18 to TRBJ1-4; no firm D call. Germline CDR1 reads KGHSH; CDR2 reads LQKENI. Trimming took off 3 bases at V and 8 bases at J, with 10 bases between the two ends. CDR3 length: 13 residues.

V and J are TRBV4-2 and TRBJ2-1, with D possibly being TRBD1 (6 bases). The V gene lost 2 bases and the J gene lost 8 bases, with 10 bases spanning the gap. This CDR3 comprises 13 residues. Germline V gives CDR1 LGHNA, CDR2 YNFKEQ. CDR3 nucleotide sequence: TGTGCCAGCAGCCAACCTAGGACAGATGAGCAGTTCTTC. Translated: CASSQPRTDEQFF.

V usage is TRBV3-1 (or the pseudogene TRBV3-2) and J usage is TRBJ1-6, with D uncertain. Germline CDR1 and CDR2: LGHDT and YNNKEL (reference sequence). The V and J ends lost 1 base and 10 bases respectively, with 17 bases between them. The length of the CDR3 is 16 residues. CDR3 nucleotides: TGTGCCAGCAGCCAAGTAAGTAGAGGGTTTGGATCACCCCTCCACTTT. As protein: CASSQVSRGFGSPLHF.

This chain connects TRBV12-3 or TRBV12-4 to TRBJ2-3, with D unresolved. The CDR3 is 12 residues long. The V end lost 8 bases, the J end lost 0 bases, and 6 bases lay between the germline ends. Written as DNA, the CDR3 is TGTGCCAGCCGATTTAGCACAGATACGCAGTATTTT. Translating gives CASRFSTDTQYF.